This T cell receptor (beta chain) was observed in a study of shared clonotypes between healthy human individuals. At deep level, the assay was performed. Genomic DNA (from each subset) was split evenly across several immunoSEQ plates. TCRdb keeps only in-frame clones here, not all; method: immunoSEQ multiplex PCR. Among more than 400,000 clones listed, about 84% were seen once. Regarding this clone: Its specificity is not known.

Study outcomes and limitations: Few donors limited the genetic and exposure-history diversity represented.

Trimming cost V 7 bases and J 0 bases, with 8 bases left between them. The CDR3 extends over 12 amino acids. The V gene's germline CDR1 is SQVTM and CDR2 ANQGSEA. Recent vaccinations or acute infections were absent in the healthy HIV-negative adult donors. This TCR was sampled from a woman in her forties in good health. Some clones in this sample may be carry-over from other donors' samples. Sequencing was carried out using PBMCs. This chain uses TRBV29-1 with TRBJ2-3, with D hard to call. The CDR3 DNA follows: TGCAGCGCCGAATCTAGCACAGATACGCAGTATTTT. Residues: CSAESSTDTQYF.